These 6 T cell receptor beta chains were sequenced from one sample in a study of blood T cells in healthy people across ages. A J-beta primer mix and a sample-barcoded 5' primer were used in a second PCR of roughly 6 to 11 cycles. TCRdb processed the 5' RACE reads anew with MiXCR; each CDR3 protein has one entry. The repertoire holds over a million distinct CDR3 sequences, roughly 43% seen once, with about 3.8% in the top ten. Sequencing used blood. All receptors derive from a woman under 30 in good health.

The V gene is TRBV2, the J gene TRBJ1-2; D gene uncertain. The germline V gene encodes CDR1 SNHLY and CDR2 FYNNEI. CDR3 length: 13 residues. The germline V and J ends were trimmed by 3 bases and 3 bases, with 8 bases remaining between them. CDR3 in DNA: TGTGCCAGCAGTGACGCAGCCGACTATGGCTACACCTTC. Translating gives CASSDAADYGYTF.

The chain joins TRBV4-3 to TRBJ2-2, with D possibly TRBD1 on 6 matching bases. The CDR3 loop spans 14 amino acids. Germline V gene data show CDR1 as LGHNA and CDR2 as YSLEER. V gave up 1 base and J gave up 6 bases, with 9 bases separating them. CDR3 sequence: CASSQVRQAGELFF. DNA of the CDR3: TGCGCCAGCAGCCAAGTAAGACAGGCCGGGGAGCTGTTTTTT.

The V gene is TRBV12-3 or TRBV12-4, the J gene TRBJ1-5; D ambiguous. The V and J ends lost 5 bases and 8 bases respectively, with 10 bases between them. The CDR3 is 12 amino acids. The chain's CDR3 is CASSRNMEPQHF. CDR3 bases: TGTGCCAGCAGTCGGAACATGGAGCCCCAGCATTTT.

The sample holds a few counts of this clonotype. The chain has TRBV27 and TRBJ1-2; weak D call: TRBD1 (5 bases). The CDR3 runs to 13 residues. Between the trimmed V and J ends, which lost 6 bases and 10 bases, there was a span of 18 bases. Germline V gene data show CDR1 as MNHEY and CDR2 as SMNVEV (reference sequence). The chain's CDR3 is CASRGQGPGAYTF. The DNA for the CDR3 is TGTGCCAGCAGAGGTCAGGGTCCGGGCGCCTACACCTTC.

This clonotype has only a few counts. The gene calls are TRBV6-5 and TRBJ2-7, with 10 bases lining up with TRBD2. The CDR3 totals 19 residues. With V trimmed by 3 bases and J by 3 bases, 17 bases remained unmatched. Per germline, CDR1 MNHEY and CDR2 SVGAGI. CDR3 sequence reads: CASSYIGSSGGSRSYEQYF. The CDR3 DNA is TGTGCCAGCAGTTATATCGGGAGTAGCGGGGGGTCGAGGAGCTACGAGCAGTACTTC.

V is TRBV25-1 and J is TRBJ2-1; D is unresolved. CDR1 and CDR2 from the germline V gene are MGHDK and SYGVNS. The V gene lost 4 bases and the J gene lost 11 bases, with 9 bases spanning the gap. The CDR3 loop spans 11 amino acids. This CDR3 reads CASSGGRKQFF. CDR3 DNA sequence: TGTGCCAGCAGTGGTGGACGTAAGCAGTTCTTC.